This TCR beta chain comes out of a study of blood T cell repertoires in COVID-19. The data were produced by immunoSEQ multiplex PCR, yet TCRdb's version contains in-frame clones alone and is incomplete. Altogether roughly 200,000 clones are present, about 87% being singletons, with the ten largest covering around 0.88%. With 0 bases removed from V and 5 bases from J, the gap between germline ends came to 6 bases. The length of the CDR3 is 14 residues. Per germline, CDR1 SGDLS and CDR2 YYNGEE. The source material was peripheral blood. This chain joins TRBV9 and TRBJ1-6; no clear D. This clonotype originated in a woman aged 18 to 35 who had recovered from COVID-19. The DNA for the CDR3 is TGTGCCAGCAGCGTAGTACAAGATAATTCACCCCTCCACTTT. Encoded protein: CASSVVQDNSPLHF.